These T cell receptor beta chains were read from a single sample in a study of cytomegalovirus exposure and HLA in healthy donors. TCRdb's table, derived via immunoSEQ multiplex PCR, lists solely in-frame clones and lacks some. The data hold under 150,000 clones, with over 80% observed a single time. The sequencing input was PBMCs. The receptors here all came from a boy between 10 and 17 years old in good health and CMV-seronegative. The CDR3 runs from the conserved cysteine through the conserved F or W. Each record gives: clone size, J gene, D gene, V gene, CDR3 protein, CDR3 DNA. A D gene is named only where the DNA matches it firmly. Some rows have no size entry. The others give once, few or many, or a class for an expanded clone.

size: .; J: TRBJ2-3; D: .; V: TRBV4-1; CDR3: CASSRIEALLPPDTQYF; DNA: TGCGCCAGCAGCCGCATAGAAGCCCTCCTTCCCCCAGATACGCAGTATTTT
size: .; J: TRBJ2-7; D: .; V: TRBV5-6; CDR3: CASSRGSEQYF; DNA: TGTGCCAGCAGTCGGGGGTCCGAGCAGTACTTC
size: .; J: TRBJ1-2; D: TRBD1; V: TRBV4-1; CDR3: CASSQSWPGQGVGYTF; DNA: TGCGCCAGCAGCCAGAGCTGGCCGGGACAGGGGGTCGGCTACACCTTC
size: few; J: TRBJ1-3; D: .; V: TRBV27; CDR3: CASSYSWTAGNTIYF; DNA: TGTGCCAGCAGTTACTCGTGGACAGCTGGAAACACCATATATTTT
size: .; J: TRBJ2-5; D: TRBD2; V: TRBV9; CDR3: CASSETGTKETQYF; DNA: TGTGCCAGCAGCGAAACCGGGACTAAAGAGACCCAGTACTTC
size: .; J: TRBJ1-1; D: .; V: TRBV29-1; CDR3: CSAFRGSHTEAFF; DNA: TGCAGCGCTTTTAGGGGATCTCACACTGAAGCTTTCTTT
size: .; J: TRBJ2-7; D: TRBD2; V: TRBV30; CDR3: CACFSGSSYEQYF; DNA: TGTGCCTGTTTTAGCGGGAGCTCCTACGAGCAGTACTTC
size: few; J: TRBJ2-5; D: TRBD2; V: TRBV2; CDR3: CASSDLGTSGRKTQYF; DNA: TGTGCCAGCAGTGATTTAGGGACTAGCGGGAGAAAGACCCAGTACTTC
size: .; J: TRBJ2-1; D: .; V: TRBV9; CDR3: CASSEGVGARDEQFF; DNA: TGTGCCAGCAGCGAGGGGGTCGGGGCGAGGGATGAGCAGTTCTTC
size: .; J: TRBJ2-1; D: TRBD1; V: TRBV5-1; CDR3: CASSQLGTGAYNEQFF; DNA: TGCGCCAGCAGCCAGCTGGGGACAGGGGCCTACAATGAGCAGTTCTTC
size: .; J: TRBJ2-2; D: TRBD2; V: TRBV7-9; CDR3: CASSIAGGVTGELFF; DNA: TGTGCCAGCAGCATAGCGGGAGGCGTCACCGGGGAGCTGTTTTTT
size: once; J: TRBJ2-7; D: .; V: TRBV6-4; CDR3: CASRQTMSSYEQYF; DNA: TGTGCCAGCCGACAAACGATGAGCTCCTACGAGCAGTACTTC
size: .; J: TRBJ2-2; D: TRBD2; V: TRBV19; CDR3: CASSIGAGTKNTGELFF; DNA: TGTGCCAGTAGTATCGGAGCCGGGACTAAGAACACCGGGGAGCTGTTTTTT
size: .; J: TRBJ2-2; D: TRBD2; V: TRBV4-2; CDR3: CASSQEGPAGVTGELFF; DNA: TGTGCCAGCAGCCAAGAAGGCCCAGCGGGAGTCACCGGGGAGCTGTTTTTT
size: .; J: TRBJ2-2; D: .; V: TRBV27; CDR3: CASQGTGELFF; DNA: TGTGCCAGCCAGGGGACCGGGGAGCTGTTTTTT
size: .; J: TRBJ2-7; D: .; V: TRBV6-5; CDR3: CASRTSGRAYEQYF; DNA: TGTGCCAGCAGGACTAGTGGCAGAGCCTACGAGCAGTACTTC
size: .; J: TRBJ1-5; D: .; V: TRBV9; CDR3: CASSVDRDNQPQHF; DNA: TGTGCCAGCAGCGTAGACAGGGACAATCAGCCCCAGCATTTT
size: .; J: TRBJ2-7; D: TRBD1; V: TRBV6-1; CDR3: CASSPSRGTSYEQYF; DNA: TGTGCCAGCAGCCCGAGCAGGGGGACCTCCTACGAGCAGTACTTC
size: .; J: TRBJ2-7; D: .; V: TRBV6-5; CDR3: CASSAGTLPYEQYF; DNA: TGTGCCAGCAGTGCCGGGACTTTACCCTACGAGCAGTACTTC
size: .; J: TRBJ2-1; D: TRBD2; V: TRBV27; CDR3: CASSFLLAGYEQFF; DNA: TGTGCCAGCAGTTTCCTCCTAGCGGGATATGAGCAGTTCTTC
size: .; J: TRBJ2-3; D: .; V: TRBV29-1; CDR3: CSVCLASFGTDTQYF; DNA: TGCAGCGTTTGTCTAGCGAGCTTCGGCACAGATACGCAGTATTTT
size: .; J: TRBJ2-7; D: TRBD1; V: TRBV14; CDR3: CASSQGQGTTEQYF; DNA: TGTGCCAGCAGCCAGGGACAGGGAACTACCGAGCAGTACTTC
size: .; J: TRBJ1-5; D: TRBD1; V: TRBV30; CDR3: CAWSQGVWNQPQHF; DNA: TGTGCCTGGAGCCAGGGGGTTTGGAATCAGCCCCAGCATTTT
size: .; J: TRBJ1-1; D: .; V: TRBV30; CDR3: CAWRWGLVNTEAFF; DNA: TGTGCCTGGAGGTGGGGACTAGTGAACACTGAAGCTTTCTTT
size: .; J: TRBJ2-1; D: TRBD2; V: TRBV2; CDR3: CASSAHGAGGGNEQFF; DNA: TGTGCCAGCAGTGCCCATGGAGCGGGAGGGGGCAATGAGCAGTTCTTC
size: .; J: TRBJ2-7; D: .; V: TRBV30; CDR3: CAWSPYLGGEQYF; DNA: TGTGCCTGGAGCCCCTACCTCGGCGGCGAGCAGTACTTC
size: .; J: TRBJ1-2; D: TRBD1; V: TRBV18; CDR3: CASSLSDRDNYGYTF; DNA: TGTGCCAGCTCACTCTCGGACAGGGACAACTATGGCTACACCTTC
size: .; J: TRBJ2-3; D: .; V: TRBV6-4; CDR3: CASTTGQITDTQYF; DNA: TGTGCCAGCACTACCGGACAGATCACAGATACGCAGTATTTT
size: .; J: TRBJ2-7; D: .; V: TRBV5-1; CDR3: CASSLEGGTGYEQYF; DNA: TGCGCCAGCAGCTTGGAGGGCGGGACGGGCTACGAGCAGTACTTC
size: .; J: TRBJ2-5; D: TRBD1; V: TRBV5-1; CDR3: CASSLGTGGETQYF; DNA: TGCGCCAGCAGCTTAGGGACAGGGGGAGAGACCCAGTACTTC
size: .; J: TRBJ2-5; D: .; V: TRBV6-1; CDR3: CASSVNFKETQYF; DNA: TGTGCCAGCAGTGTGAACTTTAAAGAGACCCAGTACTTC
size: .; J: TRBJ1-1; D: .; V: TRBV6-1; CDR3: CASSATGNTEAFF; DNA: TGTGCCAGCAGCGCGACAGGGAACACTGAAGCTTTCTTT
size: .; J: TRBJ2-3; D: .; V: TRBV30; CDR3: CAWSARRGSLDTQYF; DNA: TGTGCCTGGAGTGCCCGGAGAGGGTCTTTGGATACGCAGTATTTT
size: .; J: TRBJ1-1; D: .; V: TRBV30; CDR3: CAWSGNRLYTEAFF; DNA: TGTGCCTGGAGTGGTAACAGGTTGTACACTGAAGCTTTCTTT
size: .; J: TRBJ2-7; D: .; V: TRBV4-2; CDR3: CASSQERGGEQYF; DNA: TGTGCCAGCAGCCAAGAACGCGGCGGCGAGCAGTACTTC
size: .; J: TRBJ2-7; D: .; V: TRBV7-9; CDR3: CASSSDLGRGEQYF; DNA: TGTGCCAGCAGCTCCGACCTGGGGCGCGGCGAGCAGTACTTC
size: .; J: TRBJ2-1; D: TRBD2; V: TRBV30; CDR3: CAWNELAGVWNEQFF; DNA: TGTGCCTGGAATGAACTAGCGGGAGTGTGGAATGAGCAGTTCTTC
size: .; J: TRBJ1-4; D: .; V: TRBV29-1; CDR3: CSVEAPTGSNEKLFF; DNA: TGCAGCGTTGAAGCCCCGACAGGATCCAATGAAAAACTGTTTTTT
size: few; J: TRBJ2-7; D: .; V: TRBV15; CDR3: CATSSPSGRKAYEQYF; DNA: TGTGCCACCAGCAGCCCCTCAGGGAGGAAAGCCTACGAGCAGTACTTC
size: .; J: TRBJ1-5; D: .; V: TRBV15; CDR3: CATSPRGFSNQPQHF; DNA: TGTGCCACCAGCCCCAGGGGATTTAGCAATCAGCCCCAGCATTTT
size: .; J: TRBJ2-7; D: .; V: TRBV7-6; CDR3: CASSVTTAYEQYF; DNA: TGTGCCAGCAGCGTGACTACTGCCTACGAGCAGTACTTC
size: .; J: TRBJ2-2; D: .; V: TRBV6-5; CDR3: CASTSRRTGELFF; DNA: TGTGCCAGCACGAGCCGGCGGACCGGGGAGCTGTTTTTT